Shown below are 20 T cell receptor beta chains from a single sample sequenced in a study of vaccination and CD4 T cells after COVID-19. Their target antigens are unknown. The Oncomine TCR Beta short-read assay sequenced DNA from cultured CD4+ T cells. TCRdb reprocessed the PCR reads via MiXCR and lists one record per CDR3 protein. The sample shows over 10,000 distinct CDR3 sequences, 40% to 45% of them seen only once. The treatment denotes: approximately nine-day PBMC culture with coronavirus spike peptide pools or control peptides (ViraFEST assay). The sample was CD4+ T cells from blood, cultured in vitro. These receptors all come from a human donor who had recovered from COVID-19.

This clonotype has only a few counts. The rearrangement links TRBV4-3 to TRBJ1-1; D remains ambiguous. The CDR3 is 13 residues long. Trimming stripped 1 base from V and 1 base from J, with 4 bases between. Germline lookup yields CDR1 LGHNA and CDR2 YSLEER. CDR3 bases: TGCGCCAGCAGCCAAGCAGGGAACACTGAAGCTTTCTTT. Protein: CASSQAGNTEAFF.

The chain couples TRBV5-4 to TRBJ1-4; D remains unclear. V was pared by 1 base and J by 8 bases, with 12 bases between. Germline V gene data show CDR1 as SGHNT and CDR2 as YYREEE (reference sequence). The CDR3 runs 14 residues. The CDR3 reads CASSLRPAEEKLFF. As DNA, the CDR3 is TGTGCCAGCAGCTTGAGACCTGCAGAGGAAAAACTGTTTTTT. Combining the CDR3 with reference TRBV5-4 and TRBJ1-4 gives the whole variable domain ETGVTQSPTHLIKTRGQQVTLRCSSQSGHNTVSWYQQALGQGPQFIFQYYREEENGRGNFPPRFSGLQFPNYSSELNVNALELDDSALYLCASSLRPAEEKLFFGSGTQLSVL.

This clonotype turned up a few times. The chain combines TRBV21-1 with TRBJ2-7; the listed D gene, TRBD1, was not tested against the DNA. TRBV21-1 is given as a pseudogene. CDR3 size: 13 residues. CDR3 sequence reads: CASSTAGQYEQYF. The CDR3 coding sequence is TGTGCCAGCAGCACCGCCGGACAGTACGAGCAGTACTTC.

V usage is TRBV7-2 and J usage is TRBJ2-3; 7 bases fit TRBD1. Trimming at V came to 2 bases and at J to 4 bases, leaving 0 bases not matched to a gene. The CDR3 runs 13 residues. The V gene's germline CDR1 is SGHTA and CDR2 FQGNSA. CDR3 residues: CASSLQGADTQYF. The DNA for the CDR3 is TGTGCCAGCAGCTTACAGGGGGCAGATACGCAGTATTTT.

CDR3 nucleotide sequence: TGCAGTGGTATTAGCGGGGGGGATACGCAGTATTTT. It is translated as CSGISGGDTQYF. The chain joins TRBV20-1 to TRBJ2-3, with 10 positions matching TRBD2. This CDR3 is built from 12 residues. Looked up from germline, CDR1 is DFQATT and CDR2 is SNEGSKA (reference sequence). The ends lost 7 bases at V and 6 bases at J; junction bases unmatched: 4.

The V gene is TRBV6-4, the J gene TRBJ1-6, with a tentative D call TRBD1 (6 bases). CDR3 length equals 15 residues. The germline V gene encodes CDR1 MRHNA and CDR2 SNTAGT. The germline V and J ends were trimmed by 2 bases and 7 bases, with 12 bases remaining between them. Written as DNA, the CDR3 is TGTGCCAGCAGTGACCAAGGACAGCCAAATTCACCCCTCCACTTT. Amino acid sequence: CASSDQGQPNSPLHF.

CDR3 coding DNA: TGTGCCAGTAGTAGACAGGGGAACGAGCAGTACTTC. It yields the protein CASSRQGNEQYF. The gene calls are TRBV19 and TRBJ2-7, with 8 positions matching TRBD1. The CDR3 length is 12 residues. Germline CDR1 reads LNHDA; CDR2 reads SQIVND (reference sequence). Trimming removed 4 bases from V and 5 bases from J; junction bases left unmatched: 1. Looking up the rest from reference TRBV19 and TRBJ2-7 gives the full variable domain: DGGITQSPKYLFRKEGQNVTLSCEQNLNHDAMYWYRQDPGQGLRLIYYSQIVNDFQKGDIAEGYSVSREKKESFPLTVTSAQKNPTAFYLCASSRQGNEQYFGPGTRLTVT.

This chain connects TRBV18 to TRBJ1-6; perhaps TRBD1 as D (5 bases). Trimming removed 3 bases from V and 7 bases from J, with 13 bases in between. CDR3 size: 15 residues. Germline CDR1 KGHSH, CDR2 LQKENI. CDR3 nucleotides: TGTGCCAGCTCACCGTCGGCGGGGCACAATTCACCCCTCCACTTT. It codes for CASSPSAGHNSPLHF.

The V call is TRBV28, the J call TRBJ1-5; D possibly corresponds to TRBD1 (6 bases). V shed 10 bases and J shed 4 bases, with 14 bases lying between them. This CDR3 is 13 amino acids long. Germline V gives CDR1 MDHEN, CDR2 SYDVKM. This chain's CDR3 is CATTGSRNQPQHF. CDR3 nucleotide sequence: TGTGCCACAACAGGGTCGAGGAATCAGCCCCAGCATTTT.

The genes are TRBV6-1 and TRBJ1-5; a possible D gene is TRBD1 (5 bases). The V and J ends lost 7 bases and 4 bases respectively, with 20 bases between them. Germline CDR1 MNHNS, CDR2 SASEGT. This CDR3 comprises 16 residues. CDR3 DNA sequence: TGTGCCAGCAAGATGTTCAAGGGCGAGGGGAATCAGCCCCAGCATTTT. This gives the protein CASKMFKGEGNQPQHF.

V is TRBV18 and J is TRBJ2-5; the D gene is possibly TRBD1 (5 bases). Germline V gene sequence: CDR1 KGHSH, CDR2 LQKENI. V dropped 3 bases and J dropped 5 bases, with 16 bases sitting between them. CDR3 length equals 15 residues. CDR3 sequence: CASSPSRSRGETQYF. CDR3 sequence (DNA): TGTGCCAGCTCACCTTCACGATCAAGGGGTGAGACCCAGTACTTC.

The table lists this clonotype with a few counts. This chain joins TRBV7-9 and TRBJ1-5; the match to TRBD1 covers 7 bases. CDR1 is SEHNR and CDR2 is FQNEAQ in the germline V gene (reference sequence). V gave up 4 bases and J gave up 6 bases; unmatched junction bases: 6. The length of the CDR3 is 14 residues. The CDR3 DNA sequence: TGTGCCAGCAGCTCGACAGGGACGGTTCAGCCCCAGCATTTT. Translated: CASSSTGTVQPQHF.

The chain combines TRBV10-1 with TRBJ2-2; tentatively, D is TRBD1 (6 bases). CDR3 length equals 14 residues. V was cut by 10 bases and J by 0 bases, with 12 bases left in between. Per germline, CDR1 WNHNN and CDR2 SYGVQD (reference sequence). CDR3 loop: CATTAGANTGELFF. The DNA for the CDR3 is TGCGCCACCACGGCAGGGGCGAACACCGGGGAGCTGTTTTTT.

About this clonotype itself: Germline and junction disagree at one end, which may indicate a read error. The CDR3 reads CASKGQVNRPQHF. The CDR3, as DNA: TGTGCCAGCAAGGGGCAGGTCAATCGGCCCCAGCATTTT. The chain combines TRBV2 with TRBJ1-5, with a tentative D call TRBD1 (5 bases). This CDR3 has 13 amino acids. Germline-derived CDR1 and CDR2 are SNHLY and FYNNEI.

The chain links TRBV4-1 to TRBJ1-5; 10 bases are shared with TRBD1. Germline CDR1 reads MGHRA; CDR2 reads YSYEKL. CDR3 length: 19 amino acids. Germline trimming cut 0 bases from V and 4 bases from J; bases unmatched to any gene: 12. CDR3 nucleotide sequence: TGCGCCAGCAGCCAAGAAGGGACAGGGGTAGCGGTGGGAAATCAGCCCCAGCATTTT. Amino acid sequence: CASSQEGTGVAVGNQPQHF.

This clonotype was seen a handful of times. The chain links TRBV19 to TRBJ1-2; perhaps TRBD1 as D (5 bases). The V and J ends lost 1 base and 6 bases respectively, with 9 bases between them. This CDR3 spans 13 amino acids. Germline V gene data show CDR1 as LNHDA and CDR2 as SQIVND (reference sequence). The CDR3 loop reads CASSIAFRDGYTF. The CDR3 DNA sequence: TGTGCCAGTAGTATAGCCTTCAGGGATGGCTACACCTTC.

The CDR3 DNA is TGTGCCAGCAAGCCGGGACAGGGAAACGGGGAGCTGTTTTTT. It is translated as CASKPGQGNGELFF. V usage is TRBV6-1 and J usage is TRBJ2-2; 9 bases align to TRBD1. The J segment lost 7 bases and the V segment lost 7 bases, leaving 7 bases of the junction unmatched. The length of the CDR3 is 14 residues. In germline, CDR1 is MNHNS, CDR2 SASEGT.

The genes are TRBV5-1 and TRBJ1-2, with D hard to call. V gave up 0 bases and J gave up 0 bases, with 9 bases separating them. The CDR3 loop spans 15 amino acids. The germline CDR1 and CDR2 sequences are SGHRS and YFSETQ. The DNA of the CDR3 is TGCGCCAGCAGCTTGGATAGGGCTACTAACTATGGCTACACCTTC. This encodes CASSLDRATNYGYTF.

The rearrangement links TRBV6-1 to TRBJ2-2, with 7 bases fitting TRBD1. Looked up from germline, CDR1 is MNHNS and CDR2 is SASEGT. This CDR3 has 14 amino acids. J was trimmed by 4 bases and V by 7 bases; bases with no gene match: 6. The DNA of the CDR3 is TGTGCCAGCACCAAGGGACAGACCACCGGGGAGCTGTTTTTT. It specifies CASTKGQTTGELFF.

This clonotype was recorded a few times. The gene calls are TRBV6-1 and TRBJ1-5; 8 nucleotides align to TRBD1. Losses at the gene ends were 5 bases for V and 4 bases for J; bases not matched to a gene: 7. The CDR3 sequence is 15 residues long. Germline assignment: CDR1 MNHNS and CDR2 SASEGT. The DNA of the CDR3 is TGTGCCAGCAGTACTGACAGGGGAGGGAATCAGCCCCAGCATTTT. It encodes CASSTDRGGNQPQHF.